These 3 T cell receptor beta chains came from one sample sequenced in a study of T cells in localized non-small cell lung cancer. TCRdb's copy holds only in-frame clones and misses some; the assay was immunoSEQ multiplex PCR. Of about 54,000 clones in the sample, about 80% were seen once. The sequences come from peripheral blood, collected before any cancer treatment. These receptor sequences come from a female donor over 55 with stage II squamous cell lung carcinoma.

The table lists this clone with a count of one. The genes are TRBV6-5 and TRBJ2-2, with 8 bases fitting TRBD1. CDR1 is MNHEY, CDR2 SVGAGI, per germline. The CDR3 is made up of 14 amino acids. Unmatched junction bases numbered 4, after V lost 5 bases and J lost 5 bases. CDR3 loop: CASSRDRSTGELFF. The CDR3 region has the DNA TGTGCCAGCAGTCGGGACAGGAGTACCGGGGAGCTGTTTTTT.

The chain employs TRBV6-1 and TRBJ1-2; perhaps TRBD1 as D (5 bases). Germline CDR1 and CDR2: MNHNS and SASEGT. This CDR3 spans 12 amino acids. Trimming pared 9 bases from V and 3 bases from J, leaving 11 bases between. CDR3 sequence: CASKGTDYGYTF. The DNA of the CDR3 is TGTGCCAGTAAAGGGACGGACTATGGCTACACCTTC.

This chain uses TRBV2 with TRBJ1-2; 10 nucleotides agree with TRBD1. The germline gives CDR1 SNHLY, CDR2 FYNNEI. Losses at the gene ends were 7 bases for V and 6 bases for J; bases not matched to a gene: 8. This CDR3 has 14 residues. The CDR3 here is CASKILGTGDGYTF. The CDR3, as DNA: TGTGCCAGCAAGATACTCGGGACAGGGGATGGCTACACCTTC.